The 10 T cell receptor beta chains reported below all come from one sample, sequenced in a study of shared clonotypes between healthy human individuals. The data were produced by immunoSEQ multiplex PCR, yet TCRdb's version contains in-frame clones alone and is incomplete. The profile covers about 500,000 clones, with roughly four fifths appearing a single time and around 12% taken by the ten largest. Input material: PBMCs. These receptor sequences come from a woman in her forties in good health. Some clones in this sample may be carry-over from other donors' samples.

Concerning this clone itself: It is likely a read error: a sequence one base away is far more abundant. Other DNA sequences from this sample encode an identical CDR3 as well. This chain connects TRBV30 to TRBJ1-1; tentative D call: TRBD1 (5 bases). Germline assignment: CDR1 GTSNPN and CDR2 SVGIG (reference sequence). V lost 3 bases, J lost 1 base, and 18 bases lay in between. The CDR3 has 16 residues. The chain's CDR3 is CAWSNSRVRPNTEAFF. CDR3 sequence (DNA): TGTGCCTGGAGCAATTCCAGGGTTAGGCCGAACACTGAAGCTTTCTTT.

The chain is built from TRBV10-1 and TRBJ2-7; D gene unclear. Trimming pared 3 bases from V and 2 bases from J, leaving 17 bases between. The germline V gene has CDR1 WNHNN and CDR2 SYGVQD (reference sequence). This CDR3 region has 16 residues. The CDR3 loop reads CASSDSPRTGTYEQYF. The CDR3 region has the DNA TGCGCCAGCAGTGACTCGCCTAGGACGGGCACCTACGAGCAGTACTTC.

The chain uses TRBV30 and TRBJ1-1; D gene uncertain. The CDR3 loop spans 14 amino acids. CDR1 is GTSNPN and CDR2 is SVGIG in the germline V gene (reference sequence). Trimming took off 8 bases at V and 3 bases at J, with 19 bases between the two ends. This chain's CDR3 is CAQSVGLWDTEAFF. DNA for the CDR3: TGTGCCCAGAGTGTCGGACTCTGGGACACTGAAGCTTTCTTT.

Only one count was recorded for this clone. The chain links TRBV10-3 to TRBJ2-5; the D is unclear. Germline lookup yields CDR1 ENHRY and CDR2 SYGVKD. V shed 7 bases and J shed 0 bases, with 12 bases lying between them. This CDR3 comprises 14 residues. Here the CDR3 DNA reads TGTGCCATCAAGGCCGGCGGAGACCAAGAGACCCAGTACTTC. This sequence encodes CAIKAGGDQETQYF.

This clone has a handful of counts. The chain is built from TRBV10-3 and TRBJ2-7, with TRBD1 matching over 8 bases. The CDR3 sequence is 14 residues long. The ends lost 7 bases at V and 1 base at J; junction bases unmatched: 6. The germline V gene encodes CDR1 ENHRY and CDR2 SYGVKD. Here the CDR3 DNA reads TGTGCCATCAAAACCGGGACAGGTTCCTACGAGCAGTACTTC. This gives the protein CAIKTGTGSYEQYF.

This clone has a handful of counts. This chain connects TRBV6-6 to TRBJ2-7; TRBD1 agrees at 7 bases. V lost 2 bases to trimming and J lost 6 bases; unmatched junction nucleotides: 13. Germline values: CDR1 MNHNY, CDR2 SVGAGI (reference sequence). This CDR3 is 16 amino acids long. CDR3 in DNA: TGTGCCAGCAGTTACGAGGGGCCCCGACAGGGTGGCGAGCAGTACTTC. It specifies CASSYEGPRQGGEQYF.

Comment on this clone: With only one base between it and a far larger clone, this is likely a read error. The chain uses TRBV5-1 and TRBJ1-1; possibly TRBD1 for D (6 bases). Germline CDR1 reads SGHRS; CDR2 reads YFSETQ. This CDR3 contains 13 residues. The V end was cut by 4 bases, the J end by 6 bases, with 13 bases between. CDR3 in DNA: TGCGCCAGCAGCCAAGCAGGGGTGTCTGAAGCTTTCTTT. As protein: CASSQAGVSEAFF.

CDR3 sequence reads: CSHSGTETSTDTQYF. CDR3 DNA: TGCAGCCACTCTGGGACGGAAACTAGCACAGATACGCAGTATTTT. This sequence joins TRBV29-1 and TRBJ2-3, with D possibly being TRBD1 or TRBD2 (5 bases each). Germline lookup yields CDR1 SQVTM and CDR2 ANQGSEA. The CDR3 extends over 15 amino acids. Trimming pared 8 bases from V and 0 bases from J, leaving 18 bases between.

In this sample, this clone turned up a few times. V is TRBV7-2 and J is TRBJ1-4; TRBD1 matches 8 bases. The V gene end was trimmed by 3 bases and the J gene end by 2 bases; junction bases not matched to a gene: 2. Germline CDR1 SGHTA, CDR2 FQGNSA. This CDR3 is built from 15 residues. The chain's CDR3 is CASSFQGATNEKLFF. In DNA form, the CDR3 reads TGTGCCAGCAGCTTTCAGGGGGCCACTAATGAAAAACTGTTTTTT.

This clone was observed a handful of times. The CDR3, as DNA: TGTGCCAGCAGCTTTCCCCTGGGAGAGAATGAAAAACTGTTTTTT. Translating it yields CASSFPLGENEKLFF. This sequence joins TRBV7-9 and TRBJ1-4; D not certain. The CDR3 is 15 amino acids. The germline CDR1 and CDR2 sequences are SEHNR and FQNEAQ (reference sequence). V lost 3 bases and J lost 5, with 13 bases in between. Full variable domain (outside the CDR3, taken from reference TRBV7-9 and TRBJ1-4): DTGVSQNPRHKITKRGQNVTFRCDPISEHNRLYWYRQTLGQGPEFLTYFQNEAQLEKSRLLSDRFSAERPKGSFSTLEIQRTEQGDSAMYLCASSFPLGENEKLFFGSGTQLSVL.